This T cell receptor (beta chain) was sequenced during a study of OX40 agonist ivuxolimab in advanced cancers. At the level of the whole study: Ivuxolimab was an agonistic, fully human IgG2 monoclonal antibody directed against OX40 (CD134), a costimulatory receptor. Intravenous ivuxolimab was administered to patients every 2 weeks at six dose levels: 0.01, 0.1, 0.3, 1.5, 3 and 10 mg/kg. Of the 50 or so patients in dose escalation, about 20 had hepatocellular carcinoma, around 15 had melanoma, 9 had renal cell carcinoma and 9 had head and neck cancer. A male proportion of around 81% and a mean age of 60 years, ranging from 23 to 79, were recorded for the dose-escalation cohort. Patients were allowed to have had prior anti-PD-1, anti-PD-L1 or anti-CTLA-4 therapy, and approximately 40% of the dose-escalation patients had been treated with checkpoint inhibitors. Partial responses occurred in three dose-escalation patients: two with cutaneous melanoma and one with hepatocellular carcinoma. The point of sequencing TCRbeta in the periphery was to test whether ivuxolimab changed TCR sequence diversity and drove clonal T-cell expansion. The paper describes the monotherapy dose-escalation part (N ≈ 52 patients) of the phase I trial of ivuxolimab. The study at large found these results: At doses of 0.1 to 3.0 mg/kg, clonal expansion of both CD4+ and CD8+ blood T cells was observed from baseline to week 6. On average, CD8+ T cells showed more expanded clones than CD4+ T cells after ivuxolimab. In the 0.1-3.0 mg/kg groups, partial responders had among the lowest normalized peripheral clonal expansion, particularly in CD8+ T cells. Which antigens the clonally expanded peripheral T cells were specific for was not determined. Low levels of normalized T-cell clonal expansion were also seen in some nonresponding patients.

CDR1 SNHLY and CDR2 FYNNEI were looked up in the germline V gene. The trim is 6 bases for V and 0 bases for J, with a gap of 11 bases between the germline ends. The CDR3 contains 14 residues, cysteine and phenylalanine counted. Only the CDR3 part of the read is kept: 42 bases, read in frame from the first base. Patients with autoimmune disease history or receiving systemic immunosuppression were excluded from the trial. In every dose cohort, peripheral blood was drawn for TCR sequencing at baseline, cycle 4 day 1, and cycle 7 day 1. The samples were drawn from a first-in-human, open-label, multicenter phase I dose-escalation trial of ivuxolimab. Adults with locally advanced or metastatic melanoma, renal cell, hepatocellular, or head and neck squamous cell carcinoma were enrolled in the trial. Before TCR sequencing, CD4+ T cells and CD8+ T cells were sorted from peripheral blood as separate populations.

To sequence the TCRbeta CDR3 region, genomic DNA was isolated from the sorted cells. The immunoSEQ Assay was used for sequencing of TCRbeta CDR3 regions. In its TCRdb copy, this immuneACCESS table keeps in-frame sequences only and misses some clones. Where compared with another copy, unresolved V genes explain less than half of these, and the others have no known cause. The sample has roughly 65,000 clones on record, roughly 80% of them singletons. Of the sample, approximately 11% falls within the top ten clones. As concerns this clone: The specificity of this receptor is unknown. Base qualities are not provided; no much larger clone lies one nucleotide away.

This sequence was found in an adult with an advanced solid tumor such as melanoma, head and neck, liver or kidney cancer. Rearrangement joined TRBV2 to TRBJ2-5, with TRBD2 tentatively as D gene (6 bases match). The material sequenced was CD4+ or CD8+ T cells sorted from blood, taken in a trial of the OX40 agonist ivuxolimab. CDR3 loop: CASRALANQETQYF. The DNA is as follows: TGTGCCAGCAGGGCCCTAGCGAACCAAGAGACCCAGTACTTC.